These 13 T cell receptor beta chains share one sample of origin, sequenced in a study of shared clonotypes between healthy human individuals. Repertoires were generated with immunoSEQ multiplex PCR, while TCRdb's copy carries only in-frame clones and drops some. The sample carries a few million clones, approximately 94% recorded once. Material for sequencing was naive CD4+ T cells sorted from blood. Subset meaning: CD45RA+ positively selected. These receptors were taken from a man aged 18 to 30 in good health.

This sequence joins TRBV5-4 and TRBJ2-2, with D uncertain. Trimming took off 2 bases at V and 6 bases at J, with 5 bases between the two ends. The CDR3 is made up of 12 amino acids. Germline V gene sequence: CDR1 SGHNT, CDR2 YYREEE (reference sequence). Here the CDR3 reads CASSFRAGELFF. CDR3 nucleotide sequence: TGTGCCAGCAGCTTTCGGGCCGGGGAGCTGTTTTTT.

This sequence joins TRBV18 and TRBJ1-4; tentative D call: TRBD1 (5 bases). The CDR3 contains 16 residues. Trimming stripped 2 bases from V and 0 bases from J, with 10 bases between. CDR1 and CDR2 from the germline V gene are KGHSH and LQKENI. The CDR3 DNA reads TGTGCCAGCTCACCAACCTCAGGGTCAACTAATGAAAAACTGTTTTTT. This sequence encodes CASSPTSGSTNEKLFF.

This clone was seen only once. CDR3 region: CASRMTGGTEAFF. CDR3 DNA: TGTGCCAGCAGGATGACAGGGGGCACTGAAGCTTTCTTT. The chain links TRBV7-3 to TRBJ1-1, with TRBD1 matching over 9 bases. This CDR3 has 13 residues. V lost 6 bases to trimming and J lost 4 bases; unmatched junction nucleotides: 3. The germline V gene encodes CDR1 SGHTA and CDR2 FQGTGA.

With respect to this clone: Other DNA sequences in this sample translate to the same CDR3. The genes are TRBV5-6 and TRBJ1-5, with D possibly TRBD1 on 5 matching bases. Deletions cut 1 base from V and 2 bases from J, with 10 bases between. Germline V gene lookup returns CDR1 SGHDT and CDR2 YYEEEE. The CDR3 extends over 15 amino acids. This chain's CDR3 is CASSLRTGGNQPQHF. CDR3 DNA sequence: TGTGCCAGCAGCTTGCGTACAGGCGGCAATCAGCCCCAGCATTTT.

This chain connects TRBV29-1 to TRBJ2-7; 11 nucleotides match TRBD1. The germline gives CDR1 SQVTM, CDR2 ANQGSEA. The V and J ends lost 7 bases and 5 bases, in that order; junction bases with no gene match: 1. The CDR3 covers 11 residues. Here the CDR3 DNA reads TGCAGCGGGACAGGGGGCAACGAGCAGTACTTC. It translates to CSGTGGNEQYF.

This chain connects TRBV27 to TRBJ1-6, with 7 bases aligning to TRBD1. This CDR3 spans 18 amino acids. Germline CDR1 and CDR2: MNHEY and SMNVEV (reference sequence). V shed 4 bases and J 2 bases; nucleotides not matched to a gene: 11. CDR3: CASSSTYYRGPYNSPLHF. The CDR3 DNA reads TGTGCCAGCAGTTCTACCTACTACAGGGGACCCTATAATTCACCCCTCCACTTT.

J is TRBJ1-5 and V is TRBV19; a possible D gene is TRBD1 (6 bases). With 9 bases removed from V and 5 bases from J, the gap between germline ends came to 14 bases. The CDR3 totals 13 residues. Germline CDR1 reads LNHDA; CDR2 reads SQIVND (reference sequence). The CDR3 region is CASGGTGHQPQHF. CDR3 nucleotide sequence: TGTGCCAGCGGGGGCACGGGCCATCAGCCCCAGCATTTT.

The rearrangement joins TRBV21-1 to TRBJ2-3. TRBV21-1 is a pseudogene locus. This CDR3 has 13 amino acids. DNA of the CDR3: TGTGCCAGCAGCGCCCCTGAAGCAGATACGCAGTATTTT. This encodes CASSAPEADTQYF.

The chain employs TRBV2 and TRBJ1-2; possibly TRBD1 for D (6 bases). The V gene lost 3 bases and the J gene lost 6 bases, with 11 bases spanning the gap. Germline V gene sequence: CDR1 SNHLY, CDR2 FYNNEI. CDR3 length: 13 amino acids. The CDR3 reads CASSDWGADGYTF. The CDR3 DNA reads TGTGCCAGCAGTGACTGGGGGGCTGATGGCTACACCTTC.

The genes are TRBV19 and TRBJ2-7; D possibly uses TRBD1 or TRBD2 (6 bases each). The CDR3 has 14 amino acids. Trimming took 5 bases from V and 4 from J, leaving 15 bases between them. CDR1 and CDR2 from the germline V gene are LNHDA and SQIVND (reference sequence). The CDR3 sequence is CASSPLGGPYEQYF. CDR3 nucleotides: TGTGCCAGTAGTCCTCTCGGGGGCCCATACGAGCAGTACTTC.

The rearrangement links TRBV7-2 to TRBJ2-7; no clear D. The ends were cut back, 1 base at V and 0 bases at J, with 7 bases in the middle. The CDR3 contains 14 residues. Per the germline V gene, CDR1 is SGHTA and CDR2 is FQGNSA. This chain's CDR3 is CASSLDTSSYEQYF. CDR3 in DNA: TGTGCCAGCAGCTTAGACACCAGCTCCTACGAGCAGTACTTC.

The V gene is TRBV30, the J gene TRBJ2-2; 7 nucleotides align to TRBD2. CDR3 length: 14 amino acids. Trimming cost V 5 bases and J 3 bases; bases outside gene matches: 6. The germline V gene has CDR1 GTSNPN and CDR2 SVGIG (reference sequence). CDR3 sequence reads: CAWGSGRDTGELFF. CDR3 in DNA: TGTGCCTGGGGTAGCGGGCGCGACACCGGGGAGCTGTTTTTT. The variable domain in full, with the rest retrieved from reference TRBV30 and TRBJ2-2, is SQTIHQWPATLVQPVGSPLSLECTVEGTSNPNLYWYRQAAGRGLQLLFYSVGIGQISSEVPQNLSASRPQDRQFILSSKKLLLSDSGFYLCAWGSGRDTGELFFGEGSRLTVL.

V and J are TRBV18 and TRBJ2-7; the match to TRBD2 covers 8 bases. This CDR3 comprises 14 residues. V lost 6 bases to trimming and J lost 2 bases; unmatched junction nucleotides: 6. Germline V gene lookup returns CDR1 KGHSH and CDR2 LQKENI. The CDR3 DNA follows: TGTGCCAGCTCGTCTACTAGCGGCCCCTACGAGCAGTACTTC. The encoded protein is CASSSTSGPYEQYF.